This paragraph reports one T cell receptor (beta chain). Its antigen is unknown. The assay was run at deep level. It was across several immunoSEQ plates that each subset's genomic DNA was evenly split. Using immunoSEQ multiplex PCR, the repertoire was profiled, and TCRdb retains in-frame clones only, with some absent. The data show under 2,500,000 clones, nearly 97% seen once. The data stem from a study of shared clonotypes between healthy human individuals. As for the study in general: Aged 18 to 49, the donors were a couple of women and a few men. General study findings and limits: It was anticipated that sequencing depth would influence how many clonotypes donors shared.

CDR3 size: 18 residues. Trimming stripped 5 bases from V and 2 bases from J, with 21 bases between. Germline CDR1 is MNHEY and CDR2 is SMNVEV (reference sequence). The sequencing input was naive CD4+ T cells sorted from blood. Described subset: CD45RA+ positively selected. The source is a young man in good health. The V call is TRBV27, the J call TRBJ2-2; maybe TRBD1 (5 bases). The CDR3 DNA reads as TGTGCCAGCAGTCCCTTCGCCCCCTGGGGCGGTAACACCGGGGAGCTGTTTTTT. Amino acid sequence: CASSPFAPWGGNTGELFF.